The 10 T cell receptor beta chains below were found in one sample sequenced in a study of OX40 agonist ivuxolimab in advanced cancers. Only in-frame clones appear in the TCRdb table, and some are missing; sequencing was by immunoSEQ multiplex PCR. The sample lists more than 65,000 clones, around 80% occurring once. Sequences were derived from CD4+ or CD8+ T cells sorted from blood, sampled in a trial of the OX40 agonist ivuxolimab. These receptors were taken from an adult with an advanced solid tumor such as melanoma, head and neck, liver or kidney cancer.

CDR3 nucleotide sequence: TGCGCCAGCAGCTCCTATAGCGGGGCCTCCTACAATGAGCAGTTCTTC. Translated, it gives CASSSYSGASYNEQFF. The chain is built from TRBV5-1 and TRBJ2-1, with 8 bases lining up with TRBD2. Germline CDR1 is SGHRS and CDR2 is YFSETQ. V was pared by 3 bases and J by 0 bases, with 5 bases of the junction left unmatched. The length of the CDR3 is 16 residues.

This clone appeared a single time. The chain joins TRBV11-2 to TRBJ2-1; D gene uncertain. The CDR3 loop spans 11 amino acids. V dropped 5 bases and J dropped 8 bases, with 7 bases sitting between them. The V gene's germline CDR1 is SGHAT and CDR2 FQNNGV. The CDR3, as DNA: TGTGCCAGCAGCCGGGCAGATGAGCAGTTCTTC. Protein sequence: CASSRADEQFF.

There are a few counts of this clone. The chain links TRBV27 to TRBJ1-1; D remains unclear. The CDR3 has 13 residues. Per germline, CDR1 MNHEY and CDR2 SMNVEV (reference sequence). Trimming took 5 bases from V and 8 from J, leaving 15 bases between them. Written as DNA, the CDR3 is TGTGCCAGCAGTCCCGGCCCAGGAAGGGAAGCTTTCTTT. Encoded protein: CASSPGPGREAFF.

This chain connects TRBV2 to TRBJ1-1; D possibly corresponds to TRBD1 (5 bases). In germline, CDR1 is SNHLY, CDR2 FYNNEI. The CDR3 runs 16 residues. The V end was cut by 7 bases, the J end by 0 bases, with 18 bases between. The CDR3 nucleotides are TGTGCCAGCATCTTAACCCGGACACGCATGAACACTGAAGCTTTCTTT. As protein: CASILTRTRMNTEAFF.

The chain employs TRBV15 and TRBJ1-2; 8 bases line up with TRBD1. J lost 8 bases, V lost 3 bases, and 11 bases had no gene match. Germline V CDR1 and CDR2: LNHNV, YYDKDF (reference sequence). The length of the CDR3 is 15 residues. In DNA, the CDR3 is TGTGCCACCAGCAGGGGACAGGAATTTTTGGGCGGCTACACCTTC. It translates to CATSRGQEFLGGYTF.

The chain is built from TRBV19 and TRBJ2-3; the match to TRBD2 covers 15 bases. J gave up 1 base and V 5 bases, and 7 bases lay outside the gene matches. The length of the CDR3 is 18 residues. Looked up from germline, CDR1 is LNHDA and CDR2 is SQIVND (reference sequence). The CDR3 DNA is TGTGCCAGTAGTCCAGGACTAGCGGGGGGGCTAGGCACAGATACGCAGTATTTT. Its protein is CASSPGLAGGLGTDTQYF.

V and J are TRBV10-3 and TRBJ2-1, with 16 bases lining up with TRBD2. Trimming at V came to 4 bases and at J to 8 bases, leaving 5 bases not matched to a gene. Per the germline V gene, CDR1 is ENHRY and CDR2 is SYGVKD. The CDR3 totals 16 residues. CDR3 nucleotides: TGTGCCATCAGTGGGGGAGGGACTAGCGGGAGGGATGAGCAGTTCTTC. This sequence encodes CAISGGGTSGRDEQFF.

The CDR3 region is CASSLGTGAYEQYF. The CDR3 nucleotides read TGTGCCAGCAGCTTAGGGACAGGGGCCTACGAGCAGTACTTC. The rearrangement joins TRBV7-3 to TRBJ2-7, with 10 positions matching TRBD1. Per germline, CDR1 SGHTA and CDR2 FQGTGA. This CDR3 region has 14 residues. Trimming at V came to 2 bases and at J to 2 bases, leaving 0 bases not matched to a gene.

Comment on this clone: A far larger clone is off by one base, so a read error is likely. The V call is TRBV10-3, the J call TRBJ1-2; TRBD1 is a possible D gene (6 bases). The CDR3 has 14 residues. Trimming removed 5 bases at V and 7 bases at J, with 17 bases between. Germline assignment: CDR1 ENHRY and CDR2 SYGVKD. Here the CDR3 DNA reads TGTGCCATCAGTTACTCGATCGGGACAACTGGCTACACCTTC. Its protein is CAISYSIGTTGYTF.

Note on this clone: At the DNA level, this CDR3 is encoded by other sequences in the same sample as well. The chain links TRBV7-9 to TRBJ1-5, with a weak D call TRBD1 (5 bases). There are 13 residues in the CDR3. The germline gives CDR1 SEHNR, CDR2 FQNEAQ (reference sequence). V lost 2 bases and J 5 bases, leaving 7 bases between the germline ends. CDR3 bases: TGTGCCAGCAGCTTACAGGGAGATCAGCCCCAGCATTTT. Protein product: CASSLQGDQPQHF.